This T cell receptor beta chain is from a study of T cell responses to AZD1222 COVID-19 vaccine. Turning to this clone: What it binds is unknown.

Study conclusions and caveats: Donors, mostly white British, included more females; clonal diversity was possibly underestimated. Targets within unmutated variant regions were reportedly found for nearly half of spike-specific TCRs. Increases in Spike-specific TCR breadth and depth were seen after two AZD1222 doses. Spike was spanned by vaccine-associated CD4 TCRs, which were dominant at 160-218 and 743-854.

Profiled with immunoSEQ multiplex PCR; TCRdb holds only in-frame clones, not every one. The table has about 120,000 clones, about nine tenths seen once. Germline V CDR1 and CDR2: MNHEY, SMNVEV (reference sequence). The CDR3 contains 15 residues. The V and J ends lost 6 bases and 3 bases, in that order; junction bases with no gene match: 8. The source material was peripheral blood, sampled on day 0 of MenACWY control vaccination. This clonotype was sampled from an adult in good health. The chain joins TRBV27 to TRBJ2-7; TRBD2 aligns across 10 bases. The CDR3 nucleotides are TGTGCCAGCAGGGAACACGGACTAGCGGACTACGAGCAGTACTTC. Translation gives CASREHGLADYEQYF.